A single sample gave rise to the 25 T cell receptor beta chains below, sequenced in a study of blood T cell repertoires in COVID-19. Method: immunoSEQ multiplex PCR; TCRdb's copy keeps in-frame clones and lacks some. The sample lists approximately 17,000 clones; nearly 90% were seen once. Sequenced input: peripheral blood. Every receptor here comes from a human donor in a cohort sampled during active COVID-19.

The chain is built from TRBV9 and TRBJ2-2; D call uncertain. Germline V gene data show CDR1 as SGDLS and CDR2 as YYNGEE. V lost 5 bases, J lost 1 base, and 6 bases lay in between. The CDR3 loop spans 13 amino acids. The CDR3 loop is CASRNMNTGELFF. Written as DNA, the CDR3 is TGTGCCAGCAGAAACATGAACACCGGGGAGCTGTTTTTT.

V is TRBV7-2 and J is TRBJ1-5, with D unresolved. The germline V gene has CDR1 SGHTA and CDR2 FQGNSA. This CDR3 comprises 13 residues. V was pared by 1 base and J by 4 bases, with 5 bases between. For the CDR3, the DNA is TGTGCCAGCAGCTTAGTTGCGAATCAGCCCCAGCATTTT. Translated, it gives CASSLVANQPQHF.

In its sample, this clone was seen once. The genes are TRBV6-5 and TRBJ2-7, with 12 bases aligning to TRBD2. Germline V gives CDR1 MNHEY, CDR2 SVGAGI. The CDR3 extends over 15 amino acids. The V segment lost 3 bases and the J segment 7 bases; nucleotides outside the gene matches: 7. As DNA, the CDR3 is TGTGCCAGCAGTTATAGACTAGCGGGGGCAGGGGAGCAGTACTTC. This encodes CASSYRLAGAGEQYF.

The chain recombines TRBV19 with TRBJ2-1; 10 nucleotides align to TRBD2. The V and J ends lost 5 bases and 2 bases, in that order; junction bases with no gene match: 6. There are 16 residues in the CDR3. In germline, CDR1 is LNHDA, CDR2 SQIVND (reference sequence). CDR3 loop: CASSQLSGGAYNEQFF. The CDR3 region has the DNA TGTGCCAGTAGTCAATTGAGCGGGGGGGCCTACAATGAGCAGTTCTTC. Full variable domain (remainder filled in from reference TRBV19 and TRBJ2-1): DGGITQSPKYLFRKEGQNVTLSCEQNLNHDAMYWYRQDPGQGLRLIYYSQIVNDFQKGDIAEGYSVSREKKESFPLTVTSAQKNPTAFYLCASSQLSGGAYNEQFFGPGTRLTVL.

The chain couples TRBV5-1 to TRBJ2-7, with TRBD2 identical over 9 bases. CDR1 is SGHRS and CDR2 is YFSETQ in the germline V gene. CDR3 length: 15 amino acids. Unmatched junction bases numbered 4, after V lost 0 bases and J lost 3 bases. The CDR3 DNA reads TGCGCCAGCAGCTTGGTTAGCGGGGGAAACTACGAGCAGTACTTC. As protein: CASSLVSGGNYEQYF.

The V and J genes are TRBV5-1 and TRBJ2-1; 7 bases fit TRBD2. Germline trimming cut 1 base from V and 8 bases from J; bases unmatched to any gene: 12. The germline gives CDR1 SGHRS, CDR2 YFSETQ. The CDR3 totals 16 residues. The CDR3 DNA follows: TGCGCCAGCAGCTTGTGGCTTGGCGGGGGTGGCGATGAGCAGTTCTTC. It codes for CASSLWLGGGGDEQFF.

The chain is built from TRBV19 and TRBJ2-3; 12 positions agree with TRBD2. Germline values: CDR1 LNHDA, CDR2 SQIVND (reference sequence). CDR3 length: 15 residues. Losses at the gene ends were 7 bases for V and 7 bases for J; bases not matched to a gene: 9. The CDR3, as DNA: TGTGCCAGTAAGGCTAGCGGGGGGGGTGCATATACGCAGTATTTT. Translated: CASKASGGGAYTQYF.

This clone was counted a few times. This chain uses TRBV7-9 with TRBJ2-3; 10 bases match TRBD2. V lost 3 bases to trimming and J lost 2 bases; unmatched junction nucleotides: 2. The CDR3 extends over 15 amino acids. Germline values: CDR1 SEHNR, CDR2 FQNEAQ (reference sequence). This chain's CDR3 is CASSFSGGATDTQYF. Here the CDR3 DNA reads TGTGCCAGCAGCTTCAGCGGGGGGGCCACAGATACGCAGTATTTT.

This chain links TRBV12-2 with TRBJ2-2; the D segment call TRBD2 is taken from the table without a DNA check. TRBV12-2 corresponds to a pseudogene. This CDR3 region has 16 residues. CDR3 loop: CASRSRAGSNTGELFF. The CDR3 coding sequence is TGTGCAAGTCGCTCCAGAGCGGGGTCGAACACCGGGGAGCTGTTTTTT.

The chain uses TRBV7-3 and TRBJ1-1, with D possibly matching TRBD1 (6 bases). Germline CDR1 SGHTA, CDR2 FQGTGA. This CDR3 is 14 amino acids long. V was trimmed by 2 bases and J by 2 bases, leaving 9 bases between them. Written as DNA, the CDR3 is TGTGCCAGCAGCTTACTGACAGGAAACACTGAAGCTTTCTTT. Translation gives CASSLLTGNTEAFF.

The gene calls are TRBV4-3 and TRBJ1-4; 11 nucleotides match TRBD1. Per germline, CDR1 LGHNA and CDR2 YSLEER. V was pared by 3 bases and J by 6 bases, with 3 bases of the junction left unmatched. The CDR3 loop spans 15 amino acids. Here the CDR3 reads CASSQQGQGDEKLFF. The CDR3 DNA is TGCGCCAGCAGCCAGCAGGGACAGGGGGATGAAAAACTGTTTTTT.

This chain connects TRBV9 to TRBJ1-1; 7 nucleotides line up with TRBD1. The CDR3 runs to 13 residues. Germline V gene sequence: CDR1 SGDLS, CDR2 YYNGEE. V dropped 0 bases and J dropped 10; count of bases not matched to a gene: 6. CDR3 in DNA: TGTGCCAGCAGCGTAGGACAGGGCGGTCGAGCTTTCTTT. Translation: CASSVGQGGRAFF.

This clone was counted a single time. V gene TRBV10-3 combines with J gene TRBJ1-2; D perhaps matches TRBD1 (6 bases). V lost 6 bases, J lost 7 bases, and 18 bases lay in between. CDR1 is ENHRY and CDR2 is SYGVKD in the germline V gene. This CDR3 region has 14 residues. The CDR3 protein is CAISSGQGNRGYTF. CDR3 DNA sequence: TGTGCCATCAGCTCAGGTCAGGGGAACCGTGGCTACACCTTC.

The chain carries TRBV7-2 and TRBJ2-7; the match to TRBD2 covers 10 bases. J lost 6 bases, V lost 5 bases, and 10 bases had no gene match. Per germline, CDR1 SGHTA and CDR2 FQGNSA. CDR3 length: 15 amino acids. DNA of the CDR3: TGTGCCAGCAGCCCGGCTCTAGCGGGGGTAGGCGAGCAGTACTTC. This sequence encodes CASSPALAGVGEQYF.

The CDR3 nucleotides are TGCGCCAGCAGCTTGGCCGCCCAGACAGGGCGTAATTCACCCCTCCACTTT. Translation gives CASSLAAQTGRNSPLHF. The genes are TRBV5-1 and TRBJ1-6, with 7 bases that match TRBD1. Germline V gene lookup returns CDR1 SGHRS and CDR2 YFSETQ. V lost 0 bases to trimming and J lost 6 bases; unmatched junction nucleotides: 9. CDR3 length: 17 residues.

CDR3 sequence reads: CASSPSGGDLQETQYF. CDR3 DNA: TGTGCCAGCAGCCCGAGCGGGGGGGACCTTCAAGAGACCCAGTACTTC. The J gene is TRBJ2-5, the V gene TRBV7-8, with 10 positions matching TRBD2. V gave up 5 bases and J gave up 2 bases; unmatched junction bases: 8. The CDR3 sequence is 16 residues long. The V gene's germline CDR1 is SGHVS and CDR2 FQNEAQ.

This clone has more than one count but fewer than ten. V usage is TRBV18 and J usage is TRBJ2-4, with 11 bases aligning to TRBD1. From germline, CDR1 is KGHSH and CDR2 LQKENI. The CDR3 loop spans 20 amino acids. The ends lost 3 bases at V and 1 base at J; junction bases unmatched: 14. The CDR3 DNA reads as TGTGCCAGCTCACCCTGGACAGGGGGCTCTGCGGTTCTGGCCAAAAACATTCAGTACTTC. It encodes CASSPWTGGSAVLAKNIQYF. The whole variable domain, filled in from reference TRBV18 and TRBJ2-4, reads NAGVMQNPRHLVRRRGQEARLRCSPMKGHSHVYWYRQLPEEGLKFMVYLQKENIIDESGMPKERFSAEFPKEGPSILRIQQVVRGDSAAYFCASSPWTGGSAVLAKNIQYFGAGTRLSVL.

This chain links TRBV7-3 with TRBJ2-1, with D maybe TRBD2 (6 bases). V lost 0 bases and J lost 2, with 14 bases in between. The germline CDR1 and CDR2 sequences are SGHTA and FQGTGA. This CDR3 is 17 amino acids long. The CDR3 region has the DNA TGTGCCAGCAGCTTAACGGTACTAGCTGGGACCTACAATGAGCAGTTCTTC. Translating gives CASSLTVLAGTYNEQFF.

The chain is built from TRBV7-9 and TRBJ2-3; TRBD1 aligns across 7 bases. Germline V gene data show CDR1 as SEHNR and CDR2 as FQNEAQ (reference sequence). This CDR3 is 16 amino acids long. Trimming cost V 6 bases and J 2 bases; bases outside gene matches: 11. The CDR3, as DNA: TGTGCCAGCAGTTTCTACGGGACAGACTTCACAGATACGCAGTATTTT. Encoded protein: CASSFYGTDFTDTQYF. The full variable domain, completed using reference TRBV7-9 and TRBJ2-3, is DTGVSQNPRHKITKRGQNVTFRCDPISEHNRLYWYRQTLGQGPEFLTYFQNEAQLEKSRLLSDRFSAERPKGSFSTLEIQRTEQGDSAMYLCASSFYGTDFTDTQYFGPGTRLTVL.

Concerning this clone: The junction and the germline gene differ at one end; a read error may be behind it. V and J are TRBV6-2 or TRBV6-3 and TRBJ1-2; the match to TRBD1 covers 11 bases. The CDR3 spans 16 residues. The V gene's germline CDR1 is MNHEY and CDR2 SVGEGT. The CDR3 coding sequence is TGTGCCAGTAGTTACGCCCGGACAGGGGGCGACTATGGCTACACCTTC. Translating gives CASSYARTGGDYGYTF.

V is TRBV6-5 and J is TRBJ1-2, with TRBD1 identical over 9 bases. From germline, CDR1 is MNHEY and CDR2 SVGAGI. The length of the CDR3 is 14 residues. V was pared by 0 bases and J by 6 bases, with 2 bases of the junction left unmatched. The CDR3 loop is CASSYSGTGNGYTF. The CDR3, as DNA: TGTGCCAGCAGTTACTCGGGGACAGGGAATGGCTACACCTTC.

This clone was detected only once. One end of the junction fails to match germline, which may point to a read error. V gene TRBV29-1 combines with J gene TRBJ1-2, with TRBD1 as a possible D gene (5 bases). Looked up from germline, CDR1 is SQVTM and CDR2 is ANQGSEA. The CDR3 is made up of 11 amino acids. The CDR3 DNA follows: TGCAGCGTTGGGGGGGGTTATGGCTATACCTTC. Amino acids: CSVGGGYGYTF. Variable domain in full (rest from reference TRBV29-1 and TRBJ1-2): SAVISQKPSRDICQRGTSLTIQCQVDSQVTMMFWYRQQPGQSLTLIATANQGSEATYESGFVIDKFPISRPNLTFSTLTVSNMSPEDSSIYLCSVGGGYGYTFGSGTRLTVV.

The genes are TRBV11-3 and TRBJ2-7; TRBD1 matches 9 bases. The CDR3 runs 15 residues. Trimming removed 5 bases from V and 4 bases from J; junction bases left unmatched: 9. The V gene's germline CDR1 is SGHNT and CDR2 YENEEA. CDR3 coding DNA: TGTGCCAGCAGCCCCGGGACAGGGAAGGGGTACGAGCAGTACTTC. This sequence encodes CASSPGTGKGYEQYF.

V is TRBV3-1 (or the pseudogene TRBV3-2) and J is TRBJ1-2; the D gene is possibly TRBD1 (5 bases). Germline CDR1 and CDR2: LGHDT and YNNKEL (reference sequence). The CDR3 spans 18 residues. Trimming left V 0 bases short and J 4 bases short, with 21 bases between. The CDR3 spells CASSQESTGPEPPYGYTF. The CDR3 DNA reads TGTGCCAGCAGCCAAGAAAGCACAGGCCCTGAACCCCCCTATGGCTACACCTTC.

This clone was recorded once. The genes are TRBV7-2 and TRBJ2-1; 8 nucleotides agree with TRBD2. This CDR3 is built from 16 residues. Germline CDR1 SGHTA, CDR2 FQGNSA. V was pared by 3 bases and J by 5 bases, with 9 bases of the junction left unmatched. The CDR3 DNA reads as TGTGCCAGCAGCTTGAACTCGGGCGGGGGGCACAATGAGCAGTTCTTC. This codes for CASSLNSGGGHNEQFF. The complete variable domain, with remaining parts taken from reference TRBV7-2 and TRBJ2-1, reads GAGVSQSPSNKVTEKGKDVELRCDPISGHTALYWYRQSLGQGLEFLIYFQGNSAPDKSGLPSDRFSAERTGGSVSTLTIQRTQQEDSAVYLCASSLNSGGGHNEQFFGPGTRLTVL.